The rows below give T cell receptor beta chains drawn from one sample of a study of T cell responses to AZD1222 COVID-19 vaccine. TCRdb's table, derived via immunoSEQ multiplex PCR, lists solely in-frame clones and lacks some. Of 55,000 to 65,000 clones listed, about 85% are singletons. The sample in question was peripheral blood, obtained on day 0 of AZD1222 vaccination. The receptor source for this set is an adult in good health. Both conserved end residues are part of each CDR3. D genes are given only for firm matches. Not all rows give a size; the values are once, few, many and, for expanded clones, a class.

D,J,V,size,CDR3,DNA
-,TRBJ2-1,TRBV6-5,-,CASTLYGRRYNEQFF,TGTGCCAGCACCCTCTATGGCCGGCGCTACAATGAGCAGTTCTTC
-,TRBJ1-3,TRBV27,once,CASMEQADGNTIYF,TGTGCCAGCATGGAACAGGCTGATGGAAACACCATATATTTT
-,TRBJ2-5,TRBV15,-,CATSRAETQYF,TGTGCCACCAGCAGAGCAGAGACCCAGTACTTC
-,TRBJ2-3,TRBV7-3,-,CASSPPAGGGTQYF,TGTGCCAGCAGCCCCCCGGCCGGGGGAGGTACGCAGTATTTT
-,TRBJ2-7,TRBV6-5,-,CASSYWRGGLYEQYF,TGTGCCAGCAGTTACTGGAGGGGCGGGCTCTACGAGCAGTACTTC
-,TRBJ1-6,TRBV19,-,CASSITRQPNNSPLHF,TGTGCCAGTAGTATCACGAGACAGCCCAATAATTCACCCCTCCACTTT
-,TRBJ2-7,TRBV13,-,CASSLGGVRGYEQYF,TGTGCCAGCAGCTTAGGAGGAGTGAGGGGCTACGAGCAGTACTTC
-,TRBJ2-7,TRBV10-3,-,CAISVRETDEQYF,TGTGCCATCAGTGTTAGGGAGACAGACGAGCAGTACTTC
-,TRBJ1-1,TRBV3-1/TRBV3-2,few,CASSQDRGATEAFF,TGTGCCAGCAGCCAAGATCGTGGGGCCACTGAAGCTTTCTTT
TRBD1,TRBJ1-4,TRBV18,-,CASSPGQGGEKLFF,TGTGCCAGCTCACCGGGACAGGGGGGTGAAAAACTGTTTTTT
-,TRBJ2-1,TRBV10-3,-,CALAGDTRGEQFF,TGTGCCCTCGCCGGGGACACAAGGGGGGAGCAGTTCTTC
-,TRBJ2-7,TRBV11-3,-,CASSLVPGEQYF,TGTGCCAGCAGCTTAGTCCCGGGCGAGCAGTACTTC
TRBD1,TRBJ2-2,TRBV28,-,CASSLADRVSGELFF,TGTGCCAGCAGTTTGGCGGACAGGGTGTCCGGGGAGCTGTTTTTT
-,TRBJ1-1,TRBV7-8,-,CASSPHNTEAFF,TGTGCCAGCAGCCCCCACAACACTGAAGCTTTCTTT
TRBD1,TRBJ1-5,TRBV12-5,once,CASGYRQGQRQPQHF,TGTGCTAGTGGTTACCGACAGGGCCAGCGGCAGCCCCAGCATTTT
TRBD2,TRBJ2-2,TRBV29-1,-,CSVGPGLAGTGELFF,TGCAGCGTTGGCCCGGGACTAGCGGGGACCGGGGAGCTGTTTTTT
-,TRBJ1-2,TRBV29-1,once,CSVDPVLNYGYTF,TGCAGCGTTGACCCAGTTCTTAACTATGGCTACACCTTC
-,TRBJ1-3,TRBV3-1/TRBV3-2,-,CASSHPMRESGNTIYF,TGTGCCAGCAGCCATCCAATGAGGGAATCTGGAAACACCATATATTTT
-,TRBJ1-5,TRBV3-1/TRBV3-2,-,CASSQGASNQPQHF,TGTGCCAGCAGCCAGGGGGCAAGCAATCAGCCCCAGCATTTT
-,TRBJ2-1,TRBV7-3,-,CASSLGREYNEQFF,TGTGCCAGCAGCTTAGGCAGGGAATACAATGAGCAGTTCTTC
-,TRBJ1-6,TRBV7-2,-,CASSSHLIGRDSPLHF,TGTGCCAGCAGCTCCCATTTAATAGGGCGCGATTCACCCCTCCACTTT
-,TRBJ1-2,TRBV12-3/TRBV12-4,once,CASSVTLHGYTF,TGTGCCAGCAGTGTGACACTTCATGGCTACACCTTC
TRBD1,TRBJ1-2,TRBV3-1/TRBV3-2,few,CASSQWTGDGYTF,TGTGCCAGCAGCCAATGGACAGGGGATGGCTACACCTTC
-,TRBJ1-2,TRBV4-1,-,CASSPGYGYTF,TGCGCCAGCAGCCCAGGGTATGGCTACACCTTC
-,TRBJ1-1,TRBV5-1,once,CASRQGKNTEAFF,TGCGCCAGCAGACAGGGAAAGAACACTGAAGCTTTCTTT
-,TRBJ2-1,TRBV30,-,CAWSLRADNEQFF,TGTGCCTGGAGTCTGCGGGCGGACAATGAGCAGTTCTTC
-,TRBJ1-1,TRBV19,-,CASSWQVEAFF,TGTGCCAGTAGTTGGCAGGTTGAAGCTTTCTTT
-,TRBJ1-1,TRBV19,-,CASSIGSGITEAFF,TGTGCCAGTAGTATAGGTTCCGGGATCACTGAAGCTTTCTTT
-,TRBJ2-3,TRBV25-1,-,CASSESGSAGNTQYF,TGTGCCAGCAGTGAATCGGGGTCGGCCGGGAATACGCAGTATTTT
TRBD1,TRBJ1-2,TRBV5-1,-,CASSSGDRGGSYGYTF,TGCGCCAGCAGCTCGGGGGACAGGGGAGGATCCTATGGCTACACCTTC
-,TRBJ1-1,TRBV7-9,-,CASSLDTLHTEAFF,TGTGCCAGCAGCTTAGACACACTACACACTGAAGCTTTCTTT
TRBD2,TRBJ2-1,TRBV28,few,CASSPVAGGSYNEQFF,TGTGCCAGCAGCCCCGTGGCGGGGGGCTCCTACAATGAGCAGTTCTTC
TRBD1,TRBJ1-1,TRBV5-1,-,CASSLRTGGDKAFF,TGCGCCAGCAGCCTAAGGACAGGGGGGGATAAAGCTTTCTTT
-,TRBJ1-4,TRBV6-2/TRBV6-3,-,CASSPMVAVPGDNEKLFF,TGTGCCAGCAGCCCTATGGTGGCGGTACCAGGAGACAATGAAAAACTGTTTTTT
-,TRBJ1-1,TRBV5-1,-,CASSLFTGNTEAFF,TGCGCCAGCAGCTTGTTTACAGGGAACACTGAAGCTTTCTTT
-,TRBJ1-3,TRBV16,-,CASSQSRAGNTIYF,TGTGCCAGCAGCCAATCGAGGGCTGGAAACACCATATATTTT
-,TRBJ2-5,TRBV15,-,CATSREPTREETQYF,TGTGCCACCAGCAGAGAGCCCACTAGGGAGGAGACCCAGTACTTC
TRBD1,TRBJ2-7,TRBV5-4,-,CASSQGQISYEQYF,TGTGCCAGCAGCCAGGGACAGATCTCCTACGAGCAGTACTTC
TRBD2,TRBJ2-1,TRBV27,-,CASRGGETYNEQFF,TGTGCCAGCAGGGGGGGGGAAACCTACAATGAGCAGTTCTTC
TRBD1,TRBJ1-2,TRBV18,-,CASSPVGQGVHGYTF,TGTGCCAGCTCACCCGTGGGACAGGGGGTACATGGCTACACCTTC
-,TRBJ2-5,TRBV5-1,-,CASSERTARSETQYF,TGCGCCAGCAGCGAACGGACAGCTAGGAGCGAGACCCAGTACTTC
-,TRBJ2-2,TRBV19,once,CASRLALGGELFF,TGTGCCAGTAGGCTAGCACTCGGCGGGGAGCTGTTTTTT
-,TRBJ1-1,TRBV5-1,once,CASSLMTGPGTEAFF,TGCGCCAGCAGCTTGATGACAGGCCCGGGGACTGAAGCTTTCTTT
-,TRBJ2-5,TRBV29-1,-,CSVEDAVYGQAQYF,TGCAGCGTTGAAGATGCAGTTTACGGCCAGGCCCAGTACTTC